Given below is one T cell receptor (beta chain) in context. Its matching antigen is unknown. This sample was included in a study of T cell responses to AZD1222 COVID-19 vaccine. Second-dose timings of about 4 or about 12 weeks were pooled. Sequencing was performed with immunoSEQ multiplex PCR; in TCRdb, only in-frame clones are kept and a portion is missing. This table has more than 95,000 clones, around 84% appearing once. Whole-study findings and limits: Of the AZD1222 recipients, only five to seven were seropositive at baseline.

J gave up 0 bases and V 6 bases, and 10 bases lay outside the gene matches. The CDR3 has 18 amino acids. The germline gives CDR1 MNHEY, CDR2 SVGEGT. The chain is built from TRBV6-2 or TRBV6-3 and TRBJ1-6, with 8 positions matching TRBD1. This material consisted of peripheral blood, taken 28 days after the second AZD1222 dose. This receptor was identified in an adult who received the AZD1222 COVID-19 vaccine. The CDR3 DNA sequence: TGTGCCAGCAGCAGGGCGTATACAGGGGGCTCCTATAATTCACCCCTCCACTTT. This gives the protein CASSRAYTGGSYNSPLHF.